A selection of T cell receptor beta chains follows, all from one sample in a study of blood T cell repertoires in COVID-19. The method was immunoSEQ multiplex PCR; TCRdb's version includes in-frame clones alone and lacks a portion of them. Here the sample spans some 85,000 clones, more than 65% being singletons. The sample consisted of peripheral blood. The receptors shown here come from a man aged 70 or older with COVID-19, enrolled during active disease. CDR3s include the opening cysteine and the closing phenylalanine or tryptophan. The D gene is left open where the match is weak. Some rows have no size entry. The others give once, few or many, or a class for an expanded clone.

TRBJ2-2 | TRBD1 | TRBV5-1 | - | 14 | CASSDRAGTGELFF | TGCGCCAGCAGCGACAGGGCGGGCACCGGGGAGCTGTTTTTT
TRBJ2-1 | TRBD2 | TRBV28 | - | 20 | CASRPLAEPATGEAGYEQFF | TGTGCCAGCAGACCACTAGCGGAGCCAGCCACCGGTGAGGCGGGATATGAGCAGTTCTTC
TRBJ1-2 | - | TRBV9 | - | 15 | CASSPSNGVGYGYTF | TGTGCCAGCAGCCCTTCGAACGGGGTGGGATATGGCTACACCTTC
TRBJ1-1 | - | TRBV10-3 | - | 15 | CAISEGGGRVTEAFF | TGTGCCATCAGTGAAGGAGGAGGGCGGGTTACTGAAGCTTTCTTT
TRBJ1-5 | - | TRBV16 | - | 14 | CASSQSGGKQPQHF | TGTGCCAGCAGCCAATCAGGAGGGAAACAGCCCCAGCATTTT
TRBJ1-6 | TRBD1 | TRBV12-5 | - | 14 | CASAVDRTNSPLHF | TGTGCTAGTGCCGTGGACAGGACTAATTCACCCCTCCACTTT
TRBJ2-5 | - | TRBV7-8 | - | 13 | CASSLHRGETQYF | TGTGCCAGCAGCTTACATCGGGGGGAGACCCAGTACTTC
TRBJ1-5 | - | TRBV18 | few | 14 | CASSPRFGNQPQHF | TGTGCCAGCTCACCACGTTTCGGCAATCAGCCCCAGCATTTT
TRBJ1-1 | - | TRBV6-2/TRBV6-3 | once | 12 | CASSYVGLLAFF | TGTGCCAGCAGTTACGTCGGGTTGTTGGCTTTCTTT
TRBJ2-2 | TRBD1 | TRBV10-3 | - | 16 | CAISEGQGISTGELFF | TGTGCCATCAGTGAGGGACAGGGGATTAGCACCGGGGAGCTGTTTTTT
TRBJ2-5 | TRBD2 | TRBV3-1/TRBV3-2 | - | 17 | CASSQEWTSGGRKTQYF | TGTGCCAGCAGCCAAGAATGGACTAGCGGGGGTCGAAAGACCCAGTACTTC
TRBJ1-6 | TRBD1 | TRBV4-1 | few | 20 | CASSQRAPRQGENLNSPLHF | TGCGCCAGCAGCCAAAGGGCCCCGAGACAGGGGGAAAACCTGAATTCACCCCTCCACTTT
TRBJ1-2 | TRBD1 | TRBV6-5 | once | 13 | CASSQGQVHGYTF | TGTGCCAGCAGTCAGGGACAGGTCCATGGCTACACCTTC
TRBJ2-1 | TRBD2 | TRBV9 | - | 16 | CASSLRGGLVFNEQFF | TGTGCCAGCAGCCTTCGGGGGGGACTAGTTTTTAATGAGCAGTTCTTC
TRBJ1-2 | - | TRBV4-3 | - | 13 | CASSQDMGGGYTF | TGCGCCAGCAGCCAAGATATGGGGGGGGGCTACACCTTC
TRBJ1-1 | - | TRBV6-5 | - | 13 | CASSPRGSTEAFF | TGTGCCAGCAGCCCCCGGGGGAGCACTGAAGCTTTCTTT
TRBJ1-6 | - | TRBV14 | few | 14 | CASSLERAPSPLHF | TGTGCCAGCAGTTTAGAACGCGCGCCTTCACCCCTCCACTTT
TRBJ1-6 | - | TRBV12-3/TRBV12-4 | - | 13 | CASSPSANSPLHF | TGTGCCAGCAGCCCCTCCGCGAATTCACCCCTCCACTTT
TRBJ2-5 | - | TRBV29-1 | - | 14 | CSGVYRAVGETQYF | TGCAGCGGAGTGTACAGGGCGGTCGGAGAGACCCAGTACTTC
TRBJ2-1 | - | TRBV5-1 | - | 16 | CASSVWAAGAQDEQFF | TGCGCCAGCAGCGTGTGGGCGGCGGGGGCCCAGGATGAGCAGTTCTTC
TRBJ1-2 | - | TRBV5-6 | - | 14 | CASSLGQRSYGYTF | TGTGCCAGCAGCTTGGGACAGCGATCATATGGCTACACCTTC
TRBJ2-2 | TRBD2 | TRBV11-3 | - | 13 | CASSSGGTGELFF | TGTGCCAGCAGCTCGGGGGGTACCGGGGAGCTGTTTTTT
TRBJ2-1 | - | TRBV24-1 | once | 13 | CATSDAVTNEQFF | TGTGCCACCAGTGATGCTGTGACTAATGAGCAGTTCTTC
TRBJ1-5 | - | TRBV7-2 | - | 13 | CASSPQGGQPQHF | TGTGCCAGCAGCCCTCAGGGCGGTCAGCCCCAGCATTTT
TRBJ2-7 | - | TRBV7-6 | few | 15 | CASSLTSVTSYEQYF | TGTGCCAGCAGCTTAACGAGTGTAACGTCCTACGAGCAGTACTTC
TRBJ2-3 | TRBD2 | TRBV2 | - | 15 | CASSELLAGTDTQYF | TGTGCCAGCAGTGAGTTGCTAGCGGGCACAGATACGCAGTATTTT
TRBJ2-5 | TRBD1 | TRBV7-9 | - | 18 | CASSLGRGQLSLQETQYF | TGTGCCAGCAGCTTAGGCAGGGGGCAGTTATCACTTCAAGAGACCCAGTACTTC
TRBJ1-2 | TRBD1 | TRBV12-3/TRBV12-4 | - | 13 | CASSDTGEKGLAF | TGTGCCAGCAGCGACACAGGGGAAAAAGGTCTTGCCTTC
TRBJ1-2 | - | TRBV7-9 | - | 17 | CASSAAERPGGDYGYTF | TGTGCCAGCAGCGCCGCGGAGAGACCCGGGGGTGACTATGGCTACACCTTC
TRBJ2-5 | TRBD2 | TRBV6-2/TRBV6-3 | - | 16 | CASSLGTSGSFETQYF | TGTGCCAGCAGCCTCGGGACTAGCGGGAGTTTCGAGACCCAGTACTTC
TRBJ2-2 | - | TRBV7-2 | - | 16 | CASSLVLGQNTGELFF | TGTGCCAGCAGCTTAGTACTGGGACAGAACACCGGGGAGCTGTTTTTT
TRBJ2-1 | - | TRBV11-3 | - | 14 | CASSLAGGRNEQFF | TGTGCCAGCAGCTTAGCAGGGGGGCGCAATGAGCAGTTCTTC
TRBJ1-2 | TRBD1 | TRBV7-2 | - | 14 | CASSYGPGTEGNTF | TGTGCCAGCAGCTACGGACCCGGGACAGAGGGTAACACCTTC
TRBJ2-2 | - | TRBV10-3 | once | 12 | CAIKLETGELFF | TGTGCCATCAAGCTAGAAACCGGGGAGCTGTTTTTT
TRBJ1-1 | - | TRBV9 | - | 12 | CASSGTGVEAFF | TGTGCCAGCAGCGGGACTGGTGTTGAAGCTTTCTTT
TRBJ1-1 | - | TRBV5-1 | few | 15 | CASSPTTVPNTEAFF | TGCGCCAGCAGCCCAACGACAGTACCGAACACTGAAGCTTTCTTT
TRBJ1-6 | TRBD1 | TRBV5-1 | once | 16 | CASSTATGTDNSPLHF | TGCGCCAGCAGCACCGCCACCGGGACAGATAATTCACCCCTCCACTTT
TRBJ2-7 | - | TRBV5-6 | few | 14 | CASTRRDSNYEQYF | TGTGCCAGCACCCGGAGAGACTCTAACTACGAGCAGTACTTC
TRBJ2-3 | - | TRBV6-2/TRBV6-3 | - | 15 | CASSLTGGYTDTQYF | TGTGCCAGCAGTTTAACGGGGGGCTACACAGATACGCAGTATTTT
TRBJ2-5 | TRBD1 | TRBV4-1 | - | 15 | CASSQGDRVWETQYF | TGCGCCAGCAGCCAAGGGGACAGGGTATGGGAGACCCAGTACTTC
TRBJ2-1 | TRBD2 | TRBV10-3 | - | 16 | CAISNPRLADVGEQFF | TGTGCCATCAGTAACCCCAGGCTAGCGGACGTGGGTGAGCAGTTCTTC
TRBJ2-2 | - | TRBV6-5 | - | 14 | CASRKQGDTGELFF | TGTGCCAGCAGGAAACAGGGTGACACCGGGGAGCTGTTTTTT
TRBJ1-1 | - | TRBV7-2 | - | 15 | CASSRFGLQNTEAFF | TGTGCCAGCAGCCGCTTCGGACTGCAGAACACTGAAGCTTTCTTT
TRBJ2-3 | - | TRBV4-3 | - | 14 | CASSQDHGTDTQYF | TGCGCCAGCAGCCAAGATCACGGGACAGATACGCAGTATTTT
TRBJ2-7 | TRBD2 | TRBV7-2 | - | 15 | CASSLRASGAYEQYF | TGTGCCAGCAGCTTACGGGCTAGCGGTGCCTACGAGCAGTACTTC
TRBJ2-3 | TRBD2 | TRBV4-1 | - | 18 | CASSQDNSAGVRADTQYF | TGCGCCAGCAGCCAAGATAATAGTGCGGGAGTACGGGCAGATACGCAGTATTTT
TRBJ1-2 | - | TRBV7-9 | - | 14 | CASSFGVGDYGYTF | TGTGCCAGCAGCTTTGGGGTAGGGGACTATGGCTACACCTTC